One TCR beta chain is described in this entry. Original methodology: Amplification from reference gene primers served as the basis for estimated nucleated cell counts. Repertoires were generated with immunoSEQ multiplex PCR, while TCRdb's copy carries only in-frame clones and drops some. V and J calls and clone size are given by that table; D and trimming were obtained from the DNA. The table includes a few hundred thousand clones, around 80% detected once. The data belong to a study of blood T cell repertoires in COVID-19. Whole-study context: COVID-19 samples, acute and convalescent, were from the United States, Italy and Spain. Sources were T cells, B-cell-depleted T cells, or PBMCs; the material itself was cDNA or gDNA.

Germline V gives CDR1 SGHRS, CDR2 YFSETQ. The length of the CDR3 is 15 residues. Trimming at V came to 7 bases and at J to 5 bases, leaving 11 bases not matched to a gene. Participants spanned ages roughly 18 to 90 years and resided in about two dozen US areas. What was sequenced was PBMCs or T cells enriched from blood (not recorded which). The chain joins TRBV5-1 to TRBJ2-5; 10 nucleotides line up with TRBD1. This clonotype originated in a woman in her forties with acute COVID-19. The DNA for the CDR3 is TGCGCCAGCCGCCGGGACAGGGGTGTGCGGGAGACCCAGTACTTC. Translation: CASRRDRGVRETQYF.